This T cell receptor beta chain was sequenced in a study of T-cell memory formation after mild COVID-19. Turning to the study itself: TCR clusters were largely donor specific. General observations from the study: Pre-infection memory already had some responding clones, implying cross-reactive memory joined. Confirmation was lacking for SARS-CoV-2 specificity of second-wave clones that peaked on day 37. The study found balanced CD4/CD8 in clones contracting day 15 to 85 and a CD4+ lean in later expanders.

TCRdb redid the calling of the 5' RACE reads with MiXCR, one entry per CDR3 protein. The data show roughly 110,000 distinct CDR3 sequences, with approximately 15% seen just once and about 39% held by the top ten. This clonotype was observed many times. Antigen specificity is unknown. The germline gives CDR1 SGHRS, CDR2 YFSETQ. V was pared by 0 bases and J by 10 bases, with 1 base of the junction left unmatched. The CDR3 length is 11 residues. V is TRBV5-1 and J is TRBJ2-7; 7 nucleotides align to TRBD1. The clonotype comes from a young man who had mild COVID-19 (a few samples of this study predate the infection). Cell type and time point are not known. Sequencing was carried out using PBMCs or a T cell subset sorted from them (not recorded which). The CDR3: CASSLDRGQYF. CDR3 DNA sequence: TGCGCCAGCAGCTTGGACAGGGGACAGTACTTC. The full variable domain, with the rest looked up from reference TRBV5-1 and TRBJ2-7, is KAGVTQTPRYLIKTRGQQVTLSCSPISGHRSVSWYQQTPGQGLQFLFEYFSETQRNKGNFPGRFSGRQFSNSRSEMNVSTLELGDSALYLCASSLDRGQYFGPGTRLTVT.